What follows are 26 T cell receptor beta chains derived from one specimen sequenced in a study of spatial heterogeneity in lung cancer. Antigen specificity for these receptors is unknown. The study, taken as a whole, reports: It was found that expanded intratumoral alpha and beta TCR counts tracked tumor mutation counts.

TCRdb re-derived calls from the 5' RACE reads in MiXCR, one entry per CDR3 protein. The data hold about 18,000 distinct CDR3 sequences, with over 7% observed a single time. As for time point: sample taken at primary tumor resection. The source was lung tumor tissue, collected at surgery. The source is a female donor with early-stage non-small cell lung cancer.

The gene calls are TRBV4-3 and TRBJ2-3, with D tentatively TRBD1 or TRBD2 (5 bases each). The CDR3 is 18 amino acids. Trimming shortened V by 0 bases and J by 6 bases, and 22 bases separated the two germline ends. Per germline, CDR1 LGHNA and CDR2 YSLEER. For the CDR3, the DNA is TGCGCCAGCAGCCAAGATGGGGGTAGAGCGGCCCAAGGCGATACGCAGTATTTT. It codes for CASSQDGGRAAQGDTQYF.

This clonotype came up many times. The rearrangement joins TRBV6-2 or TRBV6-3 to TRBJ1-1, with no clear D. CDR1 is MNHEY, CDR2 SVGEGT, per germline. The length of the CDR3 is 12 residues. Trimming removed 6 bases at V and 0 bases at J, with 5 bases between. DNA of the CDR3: TGTGCCAGCAGAACAGTGAACACTGAAGCTTTCTTT. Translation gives CASRTVNTEAFF.

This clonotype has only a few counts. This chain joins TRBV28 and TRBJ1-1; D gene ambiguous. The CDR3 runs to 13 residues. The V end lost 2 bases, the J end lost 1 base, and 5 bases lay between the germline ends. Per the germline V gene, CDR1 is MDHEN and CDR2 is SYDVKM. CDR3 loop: CASSLIKNTEAFF. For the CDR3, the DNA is TGTGCCAGCAGTTTAATCAAGAACACTGAAGCTTTCTTT.

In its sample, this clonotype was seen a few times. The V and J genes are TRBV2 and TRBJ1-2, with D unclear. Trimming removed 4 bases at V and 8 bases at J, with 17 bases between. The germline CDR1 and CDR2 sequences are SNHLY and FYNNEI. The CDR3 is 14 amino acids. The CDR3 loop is CASSVQRSAGGYTF. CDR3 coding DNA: TGTGCCAGCAGTGTCCAGCGTTCCGCCGGGGGCTACACCTTC.

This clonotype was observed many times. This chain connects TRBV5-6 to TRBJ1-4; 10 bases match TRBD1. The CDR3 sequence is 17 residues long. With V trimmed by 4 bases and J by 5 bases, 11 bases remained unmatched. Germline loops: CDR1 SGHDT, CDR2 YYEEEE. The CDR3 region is CASSLTGTGVLNEKLFF. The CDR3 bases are TGTGCCAGCAGCCTGACCGGGACAGGGGTCCTAAATGAAAAACTGTTTTTT.

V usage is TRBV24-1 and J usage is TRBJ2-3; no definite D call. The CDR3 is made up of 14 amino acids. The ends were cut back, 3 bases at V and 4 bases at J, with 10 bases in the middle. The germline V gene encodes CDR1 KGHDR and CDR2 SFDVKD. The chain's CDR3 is CATSDGPRPDTQYF. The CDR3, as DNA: TGTGCCACCAGTGATGGCCCCCGCCCAGATACGCAGTATTTT.

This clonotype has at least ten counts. The CDR3 DNA reads TGTGCCAGCAGTCCAGAGGGAAGGCAAGGCTACACCTTC. Encoded protein: CASSPEGRQGYTF. The chain is built from TRBV12-3 or TRBV12-4 and TRBJ1-2; D remains unclear. The V and J ends lost 5 bases and 8 bases respectively, with 15 bases between them. CDR3 length equals 13 residues.

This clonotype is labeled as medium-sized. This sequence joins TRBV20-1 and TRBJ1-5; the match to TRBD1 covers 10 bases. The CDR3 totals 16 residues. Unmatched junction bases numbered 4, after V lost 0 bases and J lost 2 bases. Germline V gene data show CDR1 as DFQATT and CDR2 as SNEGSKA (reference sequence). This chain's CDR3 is CSARDSGTGGNQPQHF. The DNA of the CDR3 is TGCAGTGCTAGAGACTCCGGGACAGGGGGCAATCAGCCCCAGCATTTT.

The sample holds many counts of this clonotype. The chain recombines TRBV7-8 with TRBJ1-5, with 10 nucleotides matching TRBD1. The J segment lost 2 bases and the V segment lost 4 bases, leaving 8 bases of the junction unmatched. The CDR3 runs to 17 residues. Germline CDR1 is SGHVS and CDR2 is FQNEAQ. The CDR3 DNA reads TGTGCCAGCAGCTCCCGGACAGGGGGGAGAGGCAATCAGCCCCAGCATTTT. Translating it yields CASSSRTGGRGNQPQHF.

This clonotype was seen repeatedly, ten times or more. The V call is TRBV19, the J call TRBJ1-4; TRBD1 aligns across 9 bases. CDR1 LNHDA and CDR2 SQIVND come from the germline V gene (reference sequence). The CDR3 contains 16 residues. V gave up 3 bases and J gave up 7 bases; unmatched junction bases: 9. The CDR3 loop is CASSMISGTGSEKLFF. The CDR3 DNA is TGTGCCAGTAGTATGATCTCCGGGACAGGGAGTGAAAAACTGTTTTTT.

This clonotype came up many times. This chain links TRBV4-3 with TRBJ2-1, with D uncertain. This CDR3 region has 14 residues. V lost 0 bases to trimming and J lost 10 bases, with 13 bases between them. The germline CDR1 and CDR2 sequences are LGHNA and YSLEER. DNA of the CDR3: TGCGCCAGCAGCCAAGACCGTTCGGGTCACGAGCAGTTCTTC. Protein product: CASSQDRSGHEQFF.

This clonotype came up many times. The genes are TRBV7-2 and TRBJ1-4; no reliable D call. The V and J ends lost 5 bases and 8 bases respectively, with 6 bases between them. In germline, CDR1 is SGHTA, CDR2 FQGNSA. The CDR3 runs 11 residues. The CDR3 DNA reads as TGTGCCAGCAGCGGAGCGGAAAAACTGTTTTTT. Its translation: CASSGAEKLFF.

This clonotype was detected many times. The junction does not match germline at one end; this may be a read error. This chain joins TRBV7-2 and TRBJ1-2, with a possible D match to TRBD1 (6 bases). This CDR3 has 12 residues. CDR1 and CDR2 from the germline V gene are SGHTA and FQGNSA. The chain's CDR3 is CASSLGQPVLLF. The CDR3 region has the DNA TGTGCCAGCAGCCTGGGACAACCTGTCCTGCTATTC. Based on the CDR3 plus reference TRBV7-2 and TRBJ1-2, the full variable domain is GAGVSQSPSNKVTEKGKDVELRCDPISGHTALYWYRQSLGQGLEFLIYFQGNSAPDKSGLPSDRFSAERTGGSVSTLTIQRTQQEDSAVYLCASSLGQPVLLFGSGTRLTVV.

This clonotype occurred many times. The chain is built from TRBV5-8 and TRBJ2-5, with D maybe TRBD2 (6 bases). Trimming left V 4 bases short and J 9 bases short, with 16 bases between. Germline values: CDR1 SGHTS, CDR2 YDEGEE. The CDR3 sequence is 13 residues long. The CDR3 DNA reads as TGTGCCAGCAGCCCGACTAGAAGTGGGGCCCAGTACTTC. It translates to CASSPTRSGAQYF.

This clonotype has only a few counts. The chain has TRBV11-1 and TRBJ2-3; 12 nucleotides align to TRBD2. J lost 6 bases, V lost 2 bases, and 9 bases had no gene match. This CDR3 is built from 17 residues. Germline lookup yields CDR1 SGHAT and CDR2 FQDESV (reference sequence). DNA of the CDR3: TGTGCCAGCAGCTTAATGGTTACTAGCGGGGGGTTGGATACGCAGTATTTT. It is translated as CASSLMVTSGGLDTQYF. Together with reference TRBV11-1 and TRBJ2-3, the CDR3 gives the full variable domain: EAEVAQSPRYKITEKSQAVAFWCDPISGHATLYWYRQILGQGPELLVQFQDESVVDDSQLPKDRFSAERLKGVDSTLKIQPAELGDSAMYLCASSLMVTSGGLDTQYFGPGTRLTVL.

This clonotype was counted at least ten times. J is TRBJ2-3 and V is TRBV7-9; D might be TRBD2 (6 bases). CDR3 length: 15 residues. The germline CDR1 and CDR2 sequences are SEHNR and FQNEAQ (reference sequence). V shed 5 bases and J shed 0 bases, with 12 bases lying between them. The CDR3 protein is CASSPRGISTDTQYF. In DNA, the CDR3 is TGTGCCAGCAGCCCTCGGGGGATTAGCACAGATACGCAGTATTTT.

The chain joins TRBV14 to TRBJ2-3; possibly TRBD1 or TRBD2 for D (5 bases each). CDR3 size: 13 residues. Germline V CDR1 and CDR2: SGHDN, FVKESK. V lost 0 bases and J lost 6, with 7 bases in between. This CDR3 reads CASSQDGTDTQYF. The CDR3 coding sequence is TGTGCCAGCAGCCAAGACGGGACGGATACGCAGTATTTT.

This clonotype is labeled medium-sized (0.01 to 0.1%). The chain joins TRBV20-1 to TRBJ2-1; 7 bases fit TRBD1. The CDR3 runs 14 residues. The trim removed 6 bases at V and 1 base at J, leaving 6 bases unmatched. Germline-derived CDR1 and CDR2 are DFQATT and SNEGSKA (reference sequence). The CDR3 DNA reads TGCAGTGCGTGGACAGGTGGTTCCTACAATGAGCAGTTCTTC. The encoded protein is CSAWTGGSYNEQFF.

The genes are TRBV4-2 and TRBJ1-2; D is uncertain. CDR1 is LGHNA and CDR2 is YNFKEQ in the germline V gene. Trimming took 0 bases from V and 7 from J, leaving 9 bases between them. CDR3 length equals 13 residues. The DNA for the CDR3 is TGTGCCAGCAGCCAAGATGCCCTCCCTGGCTACACCTTC. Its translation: CASSQDALPGYTF.

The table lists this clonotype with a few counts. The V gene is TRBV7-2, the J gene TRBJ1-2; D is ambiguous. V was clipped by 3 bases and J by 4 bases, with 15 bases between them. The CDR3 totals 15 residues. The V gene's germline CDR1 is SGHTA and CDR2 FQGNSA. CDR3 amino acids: CASSLTPDPSYGYTF. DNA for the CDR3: TGTGCCAGCAGCTTGACTCCGGACCCTTCCTATGGCTACACCTTC. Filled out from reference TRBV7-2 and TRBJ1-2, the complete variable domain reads GAGVSQSPSNKVTEKGKDVELRCDPISGHTALYWYRQSLGQGLEFLIYFQGNSAPDKSGLPSDRFSAERTGGSVSTLTIQRTQQEDSAVYLCASSLTPDPSYGYTFGSGTRLTVV.

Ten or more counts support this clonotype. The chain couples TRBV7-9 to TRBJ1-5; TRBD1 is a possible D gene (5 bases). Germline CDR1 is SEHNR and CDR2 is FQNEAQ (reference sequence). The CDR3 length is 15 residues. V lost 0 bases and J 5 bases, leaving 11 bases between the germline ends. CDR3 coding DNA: TGTGCCAGCAGCTTAGCGGGCAGGGACCATCAGCCCCAGCATTTT. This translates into CASSLAGRDHQPQHF.

The CDR3 region is CASSLAGQGATEAFF. The CDR3 DNA sequence: TGTGCCAGCAGCTTGGCCGGACAGGGGGCAACTGAAGCTTTCTTT. The V gene is TRBV5-6, the J gene TRBJ1-1, with 11 bases identical to TRBD1. Germline V gene data show CDR1 as SGHDT and CDR2 as YYEEEE. V lost 0 bases and J lost 5; bases outside the gene matches: 3. The CDR3 covers 15 residues.

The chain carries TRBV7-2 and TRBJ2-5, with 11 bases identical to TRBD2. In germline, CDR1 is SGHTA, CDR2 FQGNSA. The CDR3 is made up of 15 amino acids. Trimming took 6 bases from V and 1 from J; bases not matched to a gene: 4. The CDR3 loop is CASSSGTSGQETQYF. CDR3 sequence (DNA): TGTGCCAGCAGTTCCGGGACTAGCGGCCAAGAGACCCAGTACTTC.

As DNA, the CDR3 is TGTGCCAGCTCGCTAGGACTAGCGGCCTCCTACGAGCAGTACTTC. Residues: CASSLGLAASYEQYF. The chain is built from TRBV3-1 and TRBJ2-7; 10 nucleotides match TRBD2. V shed 8 bases and J 0 bases; nucleotides not matched to a gene: 7. CDR1 and CDR2 from the germline V gene are LGHDT and YNNKEL (reference sequence). CDR3 length: 15 amino acids.

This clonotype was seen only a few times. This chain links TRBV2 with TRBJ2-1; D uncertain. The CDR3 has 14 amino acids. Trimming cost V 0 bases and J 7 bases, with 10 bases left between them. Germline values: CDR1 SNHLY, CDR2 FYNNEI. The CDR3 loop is CASSEALFSNEQFF. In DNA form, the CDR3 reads TGTGCCAGCAGTGAAGCGCTTTTCTCGAATGAGCAGTTCTTC.

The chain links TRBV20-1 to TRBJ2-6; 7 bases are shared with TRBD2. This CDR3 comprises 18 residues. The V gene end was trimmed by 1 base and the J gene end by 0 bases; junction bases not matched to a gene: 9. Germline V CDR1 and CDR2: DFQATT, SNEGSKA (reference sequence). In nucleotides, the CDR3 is TGCAGTGCTAGAGTTCCAGCGGGGCTAAGCTCTGGGGCCAACGTCCTGACTTTC. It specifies CSARVPAGLSSGANVLTF.